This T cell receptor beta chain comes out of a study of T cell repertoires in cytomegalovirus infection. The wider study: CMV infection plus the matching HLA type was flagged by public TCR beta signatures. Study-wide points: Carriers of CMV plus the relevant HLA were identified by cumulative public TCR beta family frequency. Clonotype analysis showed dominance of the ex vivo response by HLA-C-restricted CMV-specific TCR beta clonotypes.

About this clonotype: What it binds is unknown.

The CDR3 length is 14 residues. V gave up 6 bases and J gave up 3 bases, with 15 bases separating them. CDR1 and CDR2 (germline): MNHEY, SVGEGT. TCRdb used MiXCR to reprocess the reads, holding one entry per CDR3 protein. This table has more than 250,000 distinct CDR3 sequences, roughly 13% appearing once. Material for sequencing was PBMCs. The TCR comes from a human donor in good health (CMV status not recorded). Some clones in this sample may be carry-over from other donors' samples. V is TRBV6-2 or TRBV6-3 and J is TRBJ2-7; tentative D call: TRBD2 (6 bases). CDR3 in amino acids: CASRRAGLSYEQYF. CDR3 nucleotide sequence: TGTGCCAGCAGGAGGGCGGGACTCAGCTACGAGCAGTACTTC.